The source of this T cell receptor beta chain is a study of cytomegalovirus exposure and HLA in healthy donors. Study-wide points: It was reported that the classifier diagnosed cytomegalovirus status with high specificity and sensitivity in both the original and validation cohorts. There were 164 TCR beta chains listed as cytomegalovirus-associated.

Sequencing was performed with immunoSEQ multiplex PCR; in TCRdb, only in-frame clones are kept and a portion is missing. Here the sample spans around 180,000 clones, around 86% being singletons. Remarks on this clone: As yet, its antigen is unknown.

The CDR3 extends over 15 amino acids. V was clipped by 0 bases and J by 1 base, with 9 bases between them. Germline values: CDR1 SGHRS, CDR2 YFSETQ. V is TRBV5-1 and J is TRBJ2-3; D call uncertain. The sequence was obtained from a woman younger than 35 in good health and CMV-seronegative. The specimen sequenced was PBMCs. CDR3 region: CASSLDRVRTDTQYF. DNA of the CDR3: TGCGCCAGCAGCTTGGATCGGGTCCGCACAGATACGCAGTATTTT.